Following are 21 T cell receptor beta chains from one sample sequenced in a study of T-cell reconstitution after alpha-beta-depleted transplantation in children. It was with unique molecular identifiers that the TCRbeta library was prepared. A single record per CDR3 protein comes from TCRdb applying MiXCR to the PCR reads. This sample yields 200,000 to 250,000 distinct CDR3 sequences, of which roughly 7.7% are seen a single time; 5% to 7% belongs to the top ten. Sequences were derived from PBMCs, mostly from graft donor cells, sampled 180 days after TCRalphabeta/CD19-depleted stem cell transplant. These receptors were obtained from a male patient younger than 18 who had a stem cell transplant for acute lymphoblastic leukemia, so the T cells may come from the graft donor.

Many counts were recorded for this clonotype. V usage is TRBV7-2 and J usage is TRBJ1-6, with TRBD1 identical over 7 bases. This CDR3 is built from 16 residues. Germline values: CDR1 SGHTA, CDR2 FQGNSA. Losses at the gene ends were 5 bases for V and 7 bases for J; bases not matched to a gene: 11. CDR3 coding DNA: TGTGCCAGCAGCCGGGGGTATCCAGGGGGAAATTCACCCCTCCACTTT. Translating it yields CASSRGYPGGNSPLHF.

This clonotype showed up many times. This chain joins TRBV20-1 and TRBJ1-5; TRBD1 matches at 9 bases. V dropped 5 bases and J dropped 5; count of bases not matched to a gene: 4. Germline-derived CDR1 and CDR2 are DFQATT and SNEGSKA (reference sequence). CDR3 length: 13 amino acids. The chain's CDR3 is CSARQGVDQPQHF. The CDR3 DNA is TGCAGTGCTCGACAGGGGGTAGATCAGCCCCAGCATTTT.

This clonotype has a count of ten or more. The chain has TRBV19 and TRBJ1-1, with 7 bases aligning to TRBD1. After removal of 3 bases from V and 1 base from J, the junction contained 11 bases not matched to a gene. CDR3 length: 17 residues. Germline V gene lookup returns CDR1 LNHDA and CDR2 SQIVND (reference sequence). The CDR3 nucleotides read TGTGCCAGTAGTATTAGGAGGGCAGGGGGAGCGAACACTGAAGCTTTCTTT. This gives the protein CASSIRRAGGANTEAFF.

In this sample, this clonotype turned up many times. The chain joins TRBV28 to TRBJ2-5; D call uncertain. The CDR3 runs to 15 residues. Deletions cut 3 bases from V and 5 bases from J, with 16 bases between. CDR1 and CDR2 from the germline V gene are MDHEN and SYDVKM. The CDR3, as DNA: TGTGCCAGCAGTTTTTGGGTCCAGCCTTCGGAGACCCAGTACTTC. It is translated as CASSFWVQPSETQYF.

Ten or more counts support this clonotype. The V gene is TRBV29-1, the J gene TRBJ1-2; D gene ambiguous. There are 10 residues in the CDR3. The germline V gene encodes CDR1 SQVTM and CDR2 ANQGSEA. The V and J ends lost 3 bases and 4 bases respectively, with 3 bases between them. The CDR3, as DNA: TGCAGCGTTGACAGCTATGGCTACACCTTC. Translation: CSVDSYGYTF.

This clonotype was observed many times. The genes are TRBV7-3 and TRBJ1-5, with unresolved D. CDR1 SGHTA and CDR2 FQGTGA come from the germline V gene. V was cut by 8 bases and J by 5 bases, with 13 bases left in between. The CDR3 consists of 13 residues. This chain's CDR3 is CASAPPIDQPQHF. The CDR3 DNA sequence: TGTGCCAGCGCCCCTCCCATTGATCAGCCCCAGCATTTT.

This clonotype was counted at least ten times. The gene calls are TRBV28 and TRBJ1-3; 8 nucleotides align to TRBD1. Germline CDR1 is MDHEN and CDR2 is SYDVKM. CDR3 length: 15 amino acids. The ends lost 5 bases at V and 5 bases at J; junction bases unmatched: 8. The CDR3 sequence is CASSLTGEVRNTIYF. The CDR3 DNA follows: TGTGCCAGCAGTCTGACAGGGGAGGTCAGAAACACCATATATTTT.

This clonotype appeared many times. The chain employs TRBV27 and TRBJ2-3; D not resolved. The CDR3 totals 14 residues. The V end lost 3 bases, the J end lost 0 bases, and 7 bases lay between the germline ends. CDR1 is MNHEY and CDR2 is SMNVEV in the germline V gene (reference sequence). The chain's CDR3 is CASSLTPSTDTQYF. The DNA for the CDR3 is TGTGCCAGCAGTTTGACTCCTAGCACAGATACGCAGTATTTT.

The rearrangement joins TRBV7-9 to TRBJ2-2, with D uncertain. CDR3 length: 16 amino acids. Germline lookup yields CDR1 SEHNR and CDR2 FQNEAQ (reference sequence). Trimming removed 4 bases from V and 1 base from J, with 13 bases in between. This CDR3 is CASSSRAGVNTGELFF. CDR3 coding DNA: TGTGCCAGCAGCTCCCGGGCAGGAGTGAACACCGGGGAGCTGTTTTTT.

Points on this clonotype: Just one base apart from a much larger clone, this may be a read error. The chain is built from TRBV9 and TRBJ2-1; D is possibly TRBD1 or TRBD2 (5 bases each). This CDR3 is built from 15 residues. With 4 bases removed from V and 4 bases from J, the gap between germline ends came to 15 bases. The germline V gene encodes CDR1 SGDLS and CDR2 YYNGEE. CDR3 sequence: CASSPGPASYNEQFF. Written as DNA, the CDR3 is TGTGCCAGCAGCCCGGGACCCGCTTCGTACAATGAGCAGTTCTTC.

This clonotype was seen repeatedly, ten times or more. The chain has TRBV12-3 or TRBV12-4 and TRBJ2-7; D is undetermined. This CDR3 contains 12 residues. With 3 bases removed from V and 6 bases from J, the gap between germline ends came to 9 bases. CDR3 coding DNA: TGTGCCAGCAGTTTGGCCCCCAGCGAGCAGTACTTC. Residues: CASSLAPSEQYF.

This clonotype occurred many times. Here the CDR3 DNA reads TGTGCCAGCAGTTTGTCTCAAAGCACAGATACGCAGTATTTT. Amino acids: CASSLSQSTDTQYF. The chain joins TRBV27 to TRBJ2-3, with D uncertain. The CDR3 is made up of 14 amino acids. The germline gives CDR1 MNHEY, CDR2 SMNVEV (reference sequence). V lost 3 bases and J 0 bases, leaving 7 bases between the germline ends.

This clonotype was found a few times. The chain combines TRBV20-1 with TRBJ2-2, with 9 positions matching TRBD2. From germline, CDR1 is DFQATT and CDR2 SNEGSKA (reference sequence). V gave up 0 bases and J gave up 4 bases; unmatched junction bases: 3. This CDR3 contains 15 residues. In DNA form, the CDR3 reads TGCAGTGCTAGAGAGGCTAGCGGGACCACCGGGGAGCTGTTTTTT. Translating gives CSAREASGTTGELFF.

Ten or more counts support this clonotype. The CDR3 is CASSWGRPQPQHF. The CDR3 region has the DNA TGTGCCAGTAGTTGGGGACGGCCTCAGCCCCAGCATTTT. The chain employs TRBV19 and TRBJ1-5; perhaps TRBD1 as D (5 bases). This CDR3 is built from 13 residues. V was trimmed by 5 bases and J by 6 bases, leaving 11 bases between them. Germline assignment: CDR1 LNHDA and CDR2 SQIVND (reference sequence).

This clonotype has at least ten counts. The chain recombines TRBV29-1 with TRBJ2-7; maybe TRBD1 (5 bases). V shed 1 base and J shed 4 bases, with 11 bases lying between them. Germline CDR1 and CDR2: SQVTM and ANQGSEA. This CDR3 is 13 amino acids long. The CDR3 DNA follows: TGCAGCGTTGAAGGGCAGGGAATGTACGAGCAGTACTTC. It encodes CSVEGQGMYEQYF.

This clonotype was found many times. This sequence joins TRBV5-1 and TRBJ1-1; 9 bases match TRBD1. With 2 bases clipped from V and 3 bases from J, the junction kept 17 bases outside the gene matches. The CDR3 has 19 residues. Germline CDR1 SGHRS, CDR2 YFSETQ. The CDR3 DNA is TGCGCCAGCAGCTTCCGAGCCGGACAGGGGCGAAACGGAGACACTGAAGCTTTCTTT. This gives the protein CASSFRAGQGRNGDTEAFF.

V is TRBV10-3 and J is TRBJ2-7, with TRBD2 matching 8 bases. J lost 7 bases, V lost 2 bases, and 16 bases had no gene match. The CDR3 spans 17 residues. From germline, CDR1 is ENHRY and CDR2 SYGVKD. CDR3 sequence reads: CAISEPKIGLASLEQYF. CDR3 sequence (DNA): TGTGCCATCAGTGAGCCCAAAATCGGACTAGCCTCCTTGGAGCAGTACTTC.

The sample holds many counts of this clonotype. The CDR3 here is CASTPGLGTVAKNIQYF. As DNA, the CDR3 is TGCGCCAGCACCCCCGGGTTGGGTACAGTAGCCAAAAACATTCAGTACTTC. The chain is built from TRBV4-3 and TRBJ2-4; the D is unclear. The CDR3 length is 17 residues. With 7 bases removed from V and 0 bases from J, the gap between germline ends came to 19 bases. CDR1 is LGHNA, CDR2 YSLEER, per germline.

In its sample, this clonotype was seen many times. The chain has TRBV6-5 and TRBJ2-1; D could derive from TRBD1 or TRBD2 (5 bases each). Germline loops: CDR1 MNHEY, CDR2 SVGAGI. The V gene lost 6 bases and the J gene lost 3 bases, with 15 bases spanning the gap. The CDR3 loop spans 15 amino acids. The CDR3 sequence is CASSSSVGGYNEQFF. Written as DNA, the CDR3 is TGTGCCAGCAGCTCCTCCGTTGGGGGCTACAATGAGCAGTTCTTC.

The table lists this clonotype with many counts. The V and J genes are TRBV24-1 and TRBJ2-3; 8 positions match TRBD1. Trimming at V came to 7 bases and at J to 2 bases, leaving 4 bases not matched to a gene. The V gene's germline CDR1 is KGHDR and CDR2 SFDVKD. The CDR3 has 14 amino acids. CDR3 loop: CATRDRETTDTQYF. In DNA form, the CDR3 reads TGTGCCACCAGGGACAGGGAGACCACAGATACGCAGTATTTT.

This clonotype was observed many times. The chain carries TRBV29-1 and TRBJ2-5; D is tentatively TRBD1 or TRBD2 (5 bases each). From germline, CDR1 is SQVTM and CDR2 ANQGSEA. The CDR3 totals 14 residues. V lost 4 bases to trimming and J lost 1 base, with 13 bases between them. In DNA form, the CDR3 reads TGCAGCGTTGCCGAGGGACGGACCCAAGAGACCCAGTACTTC. This codes for CSVAEGRTQETQYF.